The clone carrying this T cell receptor beta chain has a handful of counts. Its antigen is still unknown. TCRdb ran MiXCR on the 5' RACE reads and lists one entry per CDR3 protein. In the table there are around 390,000 distinct CDR3 sequences, about 16% of which are singletons. This sample was included in a study of T-cell memory formation after mild COVID-19. Study outcomes and limitations: Contracting clones from day 15 to 85 had balanced CD4/CD8; later expanders favoured CD4+.

Germline assignment: CDR1 SGHRS and CDR2 YFSETQ. The CDR3 has 18 residues. V lost 0 bases to trimming and J lost 0 bases, with 16 bases between them. The clonotype originates from a young man who had mild COVID-19 (a few samples of this study predate the infection). Cell type and time point are not known. This rearrangement joins TRBV5-1 to TRBJ1-5, with D tentatively TRBD1 (6 bases). The sequenced material came from PBMCs or a T cell subset sorted from them (not recorded which). The chain's CDR3 is CASSLVPRTEYSNQPQHF. The CDR3 DNA follows: TGCGCCAGCAGCTTGGTCCCTAGGACAGAATATAGCAATCAGCCCCAGCATTTT.